The next 14 T cell receptor beta chains were all read from a single sample in a study of cytomegalovirus exposure and HLA in healthy donors. PCR primers comprised 60 Vbeta and 13 Jbeta primers. Measured with immunoSEQ multiplex PCR; TCRdb has only the in-frame clones, and not every one. The profile shows 220,000 or so clones, about 81% of them singletons. Sequencing used PBMCs. The receptors stem from a middle-aged woman in good health and CMV-seronegative.

The J gene is TRBJ2-7, the V gene TRBV6-1, with unresolved D. Deletions cut 4 bases from V and 4 bases from J, with 14 bases between. In germline, CDR1 is MNHNS, CDR2 SASEGT. This CDR3 has 14 amino acids. CDR3 DNA sequence: TGTGCCAGCAGTGCCACCCCCTCCGGTTACGAGCAGTACTTC. Amino acids: CASSATPSGYEQYF.

The rearrangement uses TRBV5-1 and TRBJ1-2; no firm D call. Germline V gene lookup returns CDR1 SGHRS and CDR2 YFSETQ. Trimming took off 0 bases at V and 5 bases at J, with 11 bases between the two ends. This CDR3 comprises 14 residues. The CDR3 loop is CASSLAAAPYGYTF. In nucleotides, the CDR3 is TGCGCCAGCAGCTTGGCGGCAGCGCCTTATGGCTACACCTTC. The full variable domain, its missing parts supplied by reference TRBV5-1 and TRBJ1-2, is KAGVTQTPRYLIKTRGQQVTLSCSPISGHRSVSWYQQTPGQGLQFLFEYFSETQRNKGNFPGRFSGRQFSNSRSEMNVSTLELGDSALYLCASSLAAAPYGYTFGSGTRLTVV.

The chain has TRBV6-5 and TRBJ2-3; no definite D call. From germline, CDR1 is MNHEY and CDR2 SVGAGI. Trimming shortened V by 7 bases and J by 5 bases, and 7 bases separated the two germline ends. CDR3 length: 11 residues. The CDR3 nucleotides are TGTGCCAGCAAAACGGGAGATACGCAGTATTTT. Protein product: CASKTGDTQYF.

This chain connects TRBV2 to TRBJ2-2, with no clear D. The CDR3 is 15 amino acids. Between the trimmed V and J ends, which lost 5 bases and 2 bases, there was a span of 12 bases. CDR1 SNHLY and CDR2 FYNNEI come from the germline V gene. In DNA form, the CDR3 reads TGTGCCAGCAGTCCACGGAGTTTAAACACCGGGGAGCTGTTTTTT. Its protein is CASSPRSLNTGELFF.

The J gene is TRBJ2-3, the V gene TRBV9, with D possibly TRBD2 on 6 matching bases. V lost 3 bases, J lost 0 bases, and 8 bases lay in between. The CDR3 length is 14 residues. Germline values: CDR1 SGDLS, CDR2 YYNGEE. The CDR3 DNA is TGTGCCAGCAGCGGTAGCGGCAGCACAGATACGCAGTATTTT. Protein sequence: CASSGSGSTDTQYF. Complete variable domain (other parts from reference TRBV9 and TRBJ2-3): DSGVTQTPKHLITATGQRVTLRCSPRSGDLSVYWYQQSLDQGLQFLIQYYNGEERAKGNILERFSAQQFPDLHSELNLSSLELGDSALYFCASSGSGSTDTQYFGPGTRLTVL.

This chain connects TRBV9 to TRBJ2-1; possible D gene TRBD2, 5 bases. The CDR3 loop spans 14 amino acids. CDR1 and CDR2 (germline): SGDLS, YYNGEE. V dropped 4 bases and J dropped 8 bases, with 16 bases sitting between them. The CDR3 DNA reads as TGTGCCAGCAGCTACGAGGGCCAGTGGGATGAGCAGTTCTTC. Translation: CASSYEGQWDEQFF.

This chain's CDR3 is CASSSIRQVNSGNTIYF. CDR3 coding DNA: TGTGCCAGCAGCTCCATTAGACAGGTGAACTCTGGAAACACCATATATTTT. This rearrangement joins TRBV11-2 to TRBJ1-3, with a possible D match to TRBD1 (6 bases). CDR3 length: 17 residues. V was pared by 4 bases and J by 0 bases, with 16 bases between. CDR1 and CDR2 (germline): SGHAT, FQNNGV. The full variable domain, in which reference TRBV11-2 and TRBJ1-3 provide the parts outside the CDR3, is EAGVAQSPRYKIIEKRQSVAFWCNPISGHATLYWYQQILGQGPKLLIQFQNNGVVDDSQLPKDRFSAERLKGVDSTLKIQPAKLEDSAVYLCASSSIRQVNSGNTIYFGEGSWLTVV.

This clone has just one count. Germline and junction disagree at one end, which may indicate a read error. This rearrangement joins TRBV19 to TRBJ1-1, with TRBD1 identical over 8 bases. The length of the CDR3 is 13 residues. Germline values: CDR1 LNHDA, CDR2 SQIVND (reference sequence). CDR3 residues: CASSMTGATEAFF. Here the CDR3 DNA reads TGTGCCAGTAGTATGACAGGGGCCACTGAAGCTTTTTTT.

The chain joins TRBV10-3 to TRBJ2-1; 9 bases line up with TRBD1. V dropped 0 bases and J dropped 10; count of bases not matched to a gene: 10. Germline CDR1 is ENHRY and CDR2 is SYGVKD. The CDR3 totals 16 residues. CDR3 sequence reads: CAISESGQGKGREQFF. CDR3 sequence (DNA): TGTGCCATCAGTGAGTCCGGACAGGGGAAAGGGCGAGAGCAGTTCTTC.

This CDR3 reads CASSEDGIKAGAQHF. In nucleotides, the CDR3 is TGTGCCAGCAGTGAAGACGGAATTAAAGCAGGGGCCCAGCATTTT. This chain links TRBV6-1 with TRBJ1-5, with TRBD1 as a possible D gene (6 bases). Germline-derived CDR1 and CDR2 are MNHNS and SASEGT. V lost 1 base, J lost 11 bases, and 18 bases lay in between. The CDR3 covers 15 residues.

The chain carries TRBV7-2 and TRBJ2-1; possibly TRBD2 for D (6 bases). The CDR3 is made up of 14 amino acids. Trimming pared 3 bases from V and 9 bases from J, leaving 15 bases between. Germline values: CDR1 SGHTA, CDR2 FQGNSA. CDR3: CASSFTNRGTEQFF. The DNA for the CDR3 is TGTGCCAGCAGCTTCACTAATCGCGGGACTGAGCAGTTCTTC. The variable domain in full, with the rest retrieved from reference TRBV7-2 and TRBJ2-1, is GAGVSQSPSNKVTEKGKDVELRCDPISGHTALYWYRQSLGQGLEFLIYFQGNSAPDKSGLPSDRFSAERTGGSVSTLTIQRTQQEDSAVYLCASSFTNRGTEQFFGPGTRLTVL.

The chain employs TRBV27 and TRBJ2-5, with D tentatively TRBD1 (8 bases). The CDR3 totals 14 residues. Looked up from germline, CDR1 is MNHEY and CDR2 is SMNVEV (reference sequence). Deletions cut 1 base from V and 5 bases from J, with 11 bases between. The CDR3 bases are TGTGCCAGCAGTTTATACAGGGGGGGGGAGACCCAGTACTTC. Translation: CASSLYRGGETQYF.

The rearrangement joins TRBV7-3 to TRBJ2-6; 11 bases match TRBD1. V gave up 5 bases and J gave up 3 bases; unmatched junction bases: 6. The CDR3 extends over 17 amino acids. The germline V gene has CDR1 SGHTA and CDR2 FQGTGA. The CDR3 DNA follows: TGTGCCAGCAGCCACGGACAGGGGGCATTTGGGGCCAACGTCCTGACTTTC. It codes for CASSHGQGAFGANVLTF.

This clone has more than one count but fewer than ten. The chain has TRBV2 and TRBJ1-1; tentatively, D is TRBD1 (5 bases). The V end was cut by 2 bases, the J end by 0 bases, with 19 bases between. Germline CDR1 SNHLY, CDR2 FYNNEI. The CDR3 runs 18 residues. The CDR3 here is CASSERGQGWGLNTEAFF. Written as DNA, the CDR3 is TGTGCCAGCAGTGAAAGGGGCCAGGGATGGGGATTGAACACTGAAGCTTTCTTT. Variable domain in full (rest from reference TRBV2 and TRBJ1-1): EPEVTQTPSHQVTQMGQEVILRCVPISNHLYFYWYRQILGQKVEFLVSFYNNEISEKSEIFDDQFSVERPDGSNFTLKIRSTKLEDSAMYFCASSERGQGWGLNTEAFFGQGTRLTVV.